This T cell receptor beta chain was documented in a study of OX40 agonist ivuxolimab in advanced cancers. Sequencing was performed with immunoSEQ multiplex PCR; in TCRdb, only in-frame clones are kept and a portion is missing. Altogether more than 70,000 clones are present, around 80% being singletons, with the ten largest covering approximately 5.1%. About this clone: Its antigen is still unknown.

Study-level results: At 0.1 to 3.0 mg/kg, clonal expansion of CD4+ and CD8+ blood T cells had occurred by week 6.

The specimen was CD4+ or CD8+ T cells sorted from blood, collected in a trial of the OX40 agonist ivuxolimab. This TCR was sampled from an adult with an advanced solid tumor such as melanoma, head and neck, liver or kidney cancer.

CDR3 sequence (DNA): TGTGCCAGCAGTTACTCCGGGGCCGCGACTGCGGGCTACACCTTC. Translating gives CASSYSGAATAGYTF. The genes are TRBV6-5 and TRBJ1-2; a possible D gene is TRBD1 (5 bases). Germline CDR1 and CDR2: MNHEY and SVGAGI. This CDR3 has 15 amino acids. V lost 0 bases, J lost 8 bases, and 16 bases lay in between.